This T cell receptor (beta chain) came from a study of monozygotic twins with inflammatory bowel disease (dated by TCRdb to between 2018 and 2021). Study-level background: In total, about 28 monozygotic twin pairs made up the full study: 19 Danish pairs, all IBD-discordant, plus nine German pairs, of which four were IBD-concordant and five were IBD-discordant. The search for disease-associated traits relied mainly on comparing IBD patients with their genetically identical healthy co-twins within discordant pairs. Each individual had, on average, about 151 000 unique TCRalpha sequences and 181 000 unique TCRbeta sequences available for analysis.

As encoded in the germline V gene (reference sequence), CDR1 is SGHNT while CDR2 is YYREEE. The CDR3 contains 13 residues, cysteine and phenylalanine counted. The entry carries no DNA sequence. Beyond this particular receptor, the publication reports: Compared with healthy twins, IBD patients had fewer clonotypes in common with other individuals, a difference most pronounced in patients showing signs of disease activity. Concordant and discordant twins showed no difference in repertoire similarity, possibly because of limited statistical power. TCRbeta repertoire diversity, by inverse Simpson index, was decreased in IBD patients compared with their healthy co-twins. Differing immunosuppressive treatments among patients may have added background noise and inter-individual variability to the repertoires. The results gave no support for a single strong signal or clonotype linked to IBD. The analysis was unable to tell different T cell subtypes apart.

From each donor, a roughly 2.5 ml peripheral blood sample was collected into PAXgene tubes and stored at -80 degrees C. Without T cell sorting, total RNA was isolated from whole blood using the PAXgene blood miRNA kit on an automated QIAcube. Peripheral blood from monozygotic twin pairs concordant or discordant for inflammatory bowel disease was subjected to deep TCRalpha and TCRbeta repertoire profiling with unique molecular barcoding. Smoking habits were recorded for all twin pairs, and individuals were classified as current, former or never smokers. The protocol used for the library was 5' RACE. The input for every TCR library was roughly 3.5 ug of total RNA. For each sample, cDNA synthesis with SMARTScribe reverse transcriptase was split into eight separate reactions. Unique molecular identifiers containing a 6-nucleotide sample barcode were introduced through template switching during cDNA synthesis. Two nested PCRs of about 16 and 10 cycles amplified the TCRalpha and TCRbeta cDNA, and bead purification followed each PCR. Before amplification, cDNA was treated with uracil DNA-glycosylase and purified using the QIAquick PCR purification kit. The second PCR added Illumina TruSeq-compatible adapters along with sample-specific barcodes. Library quality and concentration were assessed using TapeStation and Qubit, and 5 to 6 ng of each library was pooled. Sequencing of pooled libraries was carried out on an Illumina HiSeq2500 single-index Rapid Run using 2 x 100 bp reads and custom sequencing primers. The original pipeline was this. UMI-based consensus assembly with MiGEC version 1.2.6 was used to correct PCR and sequencing errors. MiXCR version 2.1.1 was used to carry out V(D)J alignment, clonotype assembly and CDR3 extraction. Gene usage, clonotype sharing and MAIT/NKT TCR abundance were normalised by analysing the top 1000, 10 000 and 20 000 clonotypes per sample. Diversity was computed as the inverse Simpson index with the vegan R package after downsampling to 27 000 UMIs. Statistical testing used paired Mann-Whitney U tests on the discordant twin pairs and applied Benjamini-Hochberg correction for multiple testing. TCRdb reprocessed the raw reads; every CDR3 protein sequence is a single record, and DNA is not supplied. For this entry, the V and J calls and clone size follow TCRdb and not the study's own pipeline. The table for this sample records hundreds of thousands of distinct CDR3 sequences. 2% to 3% of the sample goes to the ten largest clones.

As for this clonotype: Its antigen target is currently unknown.

The sequence was obtained from a human donor with ulcerative colitis or Crohn's disease, or a healthy co-twin of an affected twin (not recorded which). The chain is assembled from TRBV5-4 and TRBJ2-1; as DNA is missing, the TRBD2 call by TCRdb cannot be tested. Sample: blood. The CDR3 protein sequence reads: CASSSLGKDEQFF.